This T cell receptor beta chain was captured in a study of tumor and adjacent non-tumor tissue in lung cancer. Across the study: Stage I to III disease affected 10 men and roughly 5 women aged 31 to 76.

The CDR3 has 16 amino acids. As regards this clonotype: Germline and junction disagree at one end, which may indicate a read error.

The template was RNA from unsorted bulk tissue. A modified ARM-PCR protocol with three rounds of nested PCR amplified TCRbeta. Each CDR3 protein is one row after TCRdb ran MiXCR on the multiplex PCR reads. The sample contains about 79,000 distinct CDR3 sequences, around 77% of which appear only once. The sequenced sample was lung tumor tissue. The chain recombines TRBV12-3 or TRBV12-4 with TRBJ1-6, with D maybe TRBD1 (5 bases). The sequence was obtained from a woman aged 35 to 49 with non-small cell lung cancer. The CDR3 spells CASRPDRGKTSSPLQF. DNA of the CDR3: TGTGCCAGCAGACCCGATAGGGGCAAGACTAGTTCACCCCTCCAATTT.